This T cell receptor beta chain was identified in a study of Ad26.COV2.S vaccination and SARS-CoV-2 variants. Overall study: In the COV1001 trial, the donor was in the Ad26.COV2.S arm. The authors gave Ad26.COV2.S intramuscularly, either once or twice 56 days apart.

Assay used: immunoSEQ multiplex PCR; TCRdb lists only in-frame clones, some missing. Here the sample spans some 350,000 clones, about 90% being singletons. The V gene lost 0 bases and the J gene lost 7 bases, with 16 bases spanning the gap. The CDR3 is made up of 16 amino acids. From germline, CDR1 is MNHEY and CDR2 SVGEGT. Points on this clone: What it recognizes is unknown.

Whole-study findings and limits: Comparability of non-spike TCR breadth was observed across vaccine and placebo recipients.

Stated treatment: 15 to 20 received Ad26.COV2.S at low or high dose, single or two shots; several received placebo; per-sample allocation not given. Sampling took place 63 days after the first vaccine or placebo injection. This material consisted of peripheral blood, taken in a trial of Ad26.COV2.S vaccine versus placebo. The gene calls are TRBV6-2 or TRBV6-3 and TRBJ2-1, with D perhaps given as TRBD1 or TRBD2 (6 bases each). The source of this sequence is a person aged 18-60 years who received the Ad26.COV2.S COVID-19 vaccine or a placebo. CDR3 in DNA: TGTGCCAGCAGTTACTCGGGCCTGGGGGGCCGAAATGAGCAGTTCTTC. This codes for CASSYSGLGGRNEQFF.